This record concerns one T cell receptor (beta chain) sequence. What it binds is unknown. This sample was taken from a study of OX40 agonist ivuxolimab in advanced cancers. CDR3 length: 16 amino acids. V gave up 5 bases and J gave up 3 bases; unmatched junction bases: 9. Germline V gene sequence: CDR1 SGHVS, CDR2 FQNEAQ. Profiled with immunoSEQ multiplex PCR; TCRdb holds only in-frame clones, not every one. The repertoire holds over 60,000 clones, around 80% seen once, with roughly 6.2% in the top ten. Study-wide results and caveats: Blood T cells, both CD4+ and CD8+, expanded clonally by week 6 at 0.1 to 3.0 mg/kg.

The source was CD4+ or CD8+ T cells sorted from blood, collected in a trial of the OX40 agonist ivuxolimab. This TCR derives from an adult with an advanced solid tumor such as melanoma, head and neck, liver or kidney cancer. V is TRBV7-8 and J is TRBJ2-7, with 11 bases matching TRBD2. The CDR3, as DNA: TGTGCCAGCAGCGGAGCAGGGACTAGCGGATACTACGAGCAGTACTTC. Translated: CASSGAGTSGYYEQYF.